This passage covers 14 T cell receptor beta chains from one sample sequenced in a study of cytomegalovirus exposure and HLA in healthy donors. PCR was performed using 60 Vbeta and 13 Jbeta primers. Assay used: immunoSEQ multiplex PCR; TCRdb lists only in-frame clones, some missing. The data hold 150,000 or so clones, with roughly four fifths observed a single time. Material: PBMCs. These receptors were obtained from a woman aged 18-29 years in good health and CMV-seropositive.

The rearrangement joins TRBV19 to TRBJ2-3, with D maybe TRBD2 (5 bases). The V end lost 3 bases, the J end lost 6 bases, and 13 bases lay between the germline ends. Germline V CDR1 and CDR2: LNHDA, SQIVND (reference sequence). This CDR3 is built from 14 residues. The CDR3 DNA reads TGTGCCAGTAGTATTAGATCTTTAGCGGATACGCAGTATTTT. This sequence encodes CASSIRSLADTQYF.

The chain uses TRBV6-1 and TRBJ1-3; a weak D match, TRBD1 (6 bases). V was trimmed by 7 bases and J by 1 base, leaving 14 bases between them. Germline V gives CDR1 MNHNS, CDR2 SASEGT. The CDR3 totals 15 residues. CDR3 sequence (DNA): TGTGCCAGCACCATGACAGGAGATTCTGGAAACACCATATATTTT. Amino acid sequence: CASTMTGDSGNTIYF.

The chain couples TRBV28 to TRBJ2-1; TRBD2 matches at 9 bases. Per the germline V gene, CDR1 is MDHEN and CDR2 is SYDVKM. V lost 7 bases to trimming and J lost 1 base; unmatched junction nucleotides: 8. CDR3 size: 16 residues. Written as DNA, the CDR3 is TGTGCCAGCACCCTGTCGAGCGGGGGGTCCTACAATGAGCAGTTCTTC. This sequence encodes CASTLSSGGSYNEQFF.

This chain uses TRBV15 with TRBJ2-7; TRBD1 matches at 12 bases. The V and J ends lost 4 bases and 5 bases, in that order; junction bases with no gene match: 21. CDR1 and CDR2 from the germline V gene are LNHNV and YYDKDF (reference sequence). The CDR3 consists of 20 residues. CDR3 coding DNA: TGTGCCACCAGCACCGAAGTTCCGGGACAGGGGGCGTCGGGGATGAACGAGCAGTACTTC. This encodes CATSTEVPGQGASGMNEQYF.

This chain connects TRBV30 to TRBJ2-3, with 7 nucleotides matching TRBD1. V shed 4 bases, J shed 1 base, and the junction held 5 bases outside the gene matches. CDR1 and CDR2 from the germline V gene are GTSNPN and SVGIG (reference sequence). The length of the CDR3 is 14 residues. The CDR3 is CAWTKGAGTDTQYF. The CDR3 DNA sequence: TGTGCCTGGACAAAGGGGGCGGGCACAGATACGCAGTATTTT.

This clone was picked up one time. The chain joins TRBV11-2 to TRBJ2-1, with D perhaps TRBD2 (5 bases). Germline CDR1 SGHAT, CDR2 FQNNGV. Trimming left V 6 bases short and J 7 bases short, with 10 bases between. CDR3 length equals 12 residues. CDR3 amino acids: CASSLRENEQFF. The DNA of the CDR3 is TGTGCCAGCAGTTTGAGGGAGAATGAGCAGTTCTTC.

V and J are TRBV6-1 and TRBJ2-1, with a possible D match to TRBD2 (5 bases). Germline V lookup: CDR1 MNHNS, CDR2 SASEGT. The V gene lost 7 bases and the J gene lost 4 bases, with 11 bases spanning the gap. The CDR3 has 13 amino acids. The CDR3 DNA reads as TGTGCCAGCAACCAGGACTCGTACAATGAGCAGTTCTTC. It yields the protein CASNQDSYNEQFF.

V gene TRBV19 combines with J gene TRBJ1-2; D is unresolved. Germline loops: CDR1 LNHDA, CDR2 SQIVND (reference sequence). This CDR3 comprises 14 residues. CDR3 in amino acids: CATTPTKRRYGYTF. The CDR3 bases are TGTGCTACTACTCCCACCAAAAGGCGCTATGGCTACACCTTC.

This sequence joins TRBV7-9 and TRBJ2-3, with 7 bases aligning to TRBD1. The CDR3 totals 18 residues. J lost 0 bases, V lost 6 bases, and 15 bases had no gene match. Germline values: CDR1 SEHNR, CDR2 FQNEAQ (reference sequence). This CDR3 is CASRRTGAVYSSTDTQYF. The CDR3 DNA follows: TGTGCCAGCAGACGTACAGGGGCCGTATATTCTAGCACAGATACGCAGTATTTT.

The CDR3 DNA is TGTGCCAGCAGTCCTGGGACAGGGGGGATGAACACTGAAGCTTTCTTT. Amino acid sequence: CASSPGTGGMNTEAFF. The chain couples TRBV27 to TRBJ1-1, with 11 bases lining up with TRBD1. The CDR3 consists of 16 residues. Trimming cost V 5 bases and J 0 bases; bases outside gene matches: 5. Germline lookup yields CDR1 MNHEY and CDR2 SMNVEV (reference sequence).

V is TRBV27 and J is TRBJ2-7; 10 bases fit TRBD1. There are 15 residues in the CDR3. Germline lookup yields CDR1 MNHEY and CDR2 SMNVEV (reference sequence). The V gene end was trimmed by 2 bases and the J gene end by 3 bases; junction bases not matched to a gene: 4. This chain's CDR3 is CASSLVRTGGYEQYF. Written as DNA, the CDR3 is TGTGCCAGCAGTTTAGTCAGGACAGGGGGCTACGAGCAGTACTTC.

The V gene is TRBV29-1, the J gene TRBJ1-1; D not certain. Germline assignment: CDR1 SQVTM and CDR2 ANQGSEA. The germline V and J ends were trimmed by 7 bases and 4 bases, with 16 bases remaining between them. CDR3 length: 13 residues. Here the CDR3 DNA reads TGCAGCGCCGTCCAGTCCCGGGGCACTGAAGCTTTCTTT. Encoded protein: CSAVQSRGTEAFF.

V usage is TRBV5-1 and J usage is TRBJ1-1; no reliable D call. This CDR3 is 12 amino acids long. From germline, CDR1 is SGHRS and CDR2 YFSETQ. V gave up 2 bases and J gave up 1 base, with 3 bases separating them. The CDR3 is CASSLQNTEAFF. The CDR3 DNA is TGCGCCAGCAGCTTACAGAACACTGAAGCTTTCTTT. Looking up the rest from reference TRBV5-1 and TRBJ1-1 gives the full variable domain: KAGVTQTPRYLIKTRGQQVTLSCSPISGHRSVSWYQQTPGQGLQFLFEYFSETQRNKGNFPGRFSGRQFSNSRSEMNVSTLELGDSALYLCASSLQNTEAFFGQGTRLTVV.

This chain uses TRBV9 with TRBJ1-3; D is undetermined. Per germline, CDR1 SGDLS and CDR2 YYNGEE. Trimming took 3 bases from V and 0 from J, leaving 7 bases between them. The CDR3 has 14 amino acids. This CDR3 is CASSARFSGNTIYF. The CDR3 nucleotides read TGTGCCAGCAGCGCCCGTTTCTCTGGAAACACCATATATTTT. Full variable domain (remainder filled in from reference TRBV9 and TRBJ1-3): DSGVTQTPKHLITATGQRVTLRCSPRSGDLSVYWYQQSLDQGLQFLIQYYNGEERAKGNILERFSAQQFPDLHSELNLSSLELGDSALYFCASSARFSGNTIYFGEGSWLTVV.